One T cell receptor beta chain is described in this entry. The antigen it recognizes is unknown. No quality values exist for individual bases; no much larger clone is one base distant. The donors were healthy, HIV-negative adults with no recently reported acute infections or vaccinations. Only Caucasian adults living in Nashville, Tennessee, USA were represented among the donors. CD4+ T cells were enriched through magnetic negative selection, after which naive cells were positively selected on CD45RA and the remaining negative fraction served as the memory subset. Blood was obtained by leukapheresis, after which PBMCs were separated by Ficoll-Histopaque density gradient centrifugation and cryopreserved in liquid nitrogen vapor phase. Analytical flow cytometry was used to check the purity and quantity of each magnetically sorted T cell population. Genomic DNA was isolated from each sorted fraction and quantified by UV absorbance on a Nanodrop 2000c.

The data are from a study of shared clonotypes between healthy human individuals (dated by TCRdb to 2018 to 2021). For the wider study: Three men and a couple of women, aged 18 to 49 years, made up the cohort. Per donor, three plates each were used for CD4 naive and CD4 memory, two for CD8 naive, and one for CD8 memory. Blood TCR repertoires of five healthy adults were deeply sequenced to estimate repertoire size and the extent of clonotype sharing between individuals. Libraries were prepared and TCR repertoires were sequenced by different laboratories using diverse techniques, in order to increase sequencing depth and limit assay-specific biases. Each donor's leukapheresis produced roughly between roughly 0.94 and 9.5 billion PBMCs. Here is what the overall study found, with its caveats: Even with the large sequencing depth, rarefaction of the sorted-subset datasets indicated that sequencing was incomplete. Pairwise subsampling led to the expectation that sequencing depth would affect the degree of clonotype sharing among donors. Approximately 5% of naive CD4, approximately 3.7% of naive CD8, approximately 2.2% of memory CD4, and around 0.4% of memory CD8 clonotypes were shared across a few donors. Larger estimated clonotype richness was generally found for naive subsets than for memory subsets. Clonotypes shared by all four sorted-subset donors showed higher generation probabilities than non-shared clonotypes. Because the study included only a small number of donors, the genetic and exposure-history diversity represented was limited. Only blood was sampled, and tissue TCR repertoires likely differ from those in blood.

The junction carries 11 bases between V and J, which are trimmed by 5 bases and 2 bases respectively. Its CDR3 holds 14 amino acids, cysteine through phenylalanine. Only the CDR3 DNA is retained, 42 bases long and in frame from the first base. CDR1 is given as MRHNA and CDR2 as SNTAGT, both from the germline V gene. Using the deep immunoSEQ assay, multiplex PCR amplified TCR CDR3 regions from genomic DNA. Extracted genomic DNA from each cell subset was spread evenly across all wells of several immunoSEQ 96-well plates, with each plate serving as a replicate. For sorted subsets, 200 to 250 ng of genomic DNA, equivalent to roughly 33,000 T cell genomes, went into each replicate PCR. The purified libraries were quantified using a Qubit 3.0 fluorometer, sized with a Bioanalyzer 2100, and then quantified again using the KAPA Library Quantification kit. Every immunoSEQ 96-well plate was sequenced on a separate single-read 150-cycle Illumina NextSeq 550 flow cell. For the original study's pipeline: Because the immunoSEQ output held only junctional sequences and lacked quality scores, the filtering could not match the filtering applied to full-length reads. To assign V/J genes and CDR3, sequences were annotated against IMGT germline references using PyIR, a Python wrapper for IgBLAST v1.9. Reads with weak V/J assignments (E-value above 1e-6), missing CDR3, stop codons, out-of-frame junctions, or ambiguous translated residues were removed. A V3J clonotype was defined by an identical inferred V gene, J gene, and CDR3 amino acid sequence. To compute the percentage overlap between repertoires, the number of shared unique clonotypes was divided by the size of the smaller repertoire. Richness of each repertoire was evaluated using RTK rarefaction, the Chao1 estimator, and Recon v2.1 estimates of unobserved clonotypes. Generation probabilities for all TCRbeta clonotypes obtained by the gDNA method from several donors were computed using OLGA. The immuneACCESS repertoire file appears here via TCRdb, limited to in-frame rearrangements. These files lack a portion of the clones; in checked studies, under half of the deficit traces to unresolved V genes, and the cause of the others is not known. The DNA was the basis for D and trimming; V, J and clone size are from that table. This sample is represented by over a million clones; under 80% of them were singletons. Approximately 1.5% of the sample lies in the top ten.

This TCR came from a young man in good health. The specimen was memory CD4+ T cells sorted from blood. This specimen's cell subset or site label, per the study, means: CD45RA-negative fraction. The rearrangement joined TRBV6-4 to TRBJ2-3; the D region is possibly TRBD1 or TRBD2, each matching across 5 bases. Here the CDR3 is given as CASSMGRITDTQYF. Read as DNA, the sequence is TGTGCCAGCAGTATGGGACGGATCACAGATACGCAGTATTTT.